This T cell receptor beta chain was captured by sequencing in a study of monozygotic twins with inflammatory bowel disease. Study outcomes and limitations: No repertoire similarity difference was seen between concordant and discordant twins; power was possibly limited.

Comment on this clonotype: Its antigen is unknown.

Eight cDNA synthesis reactions were run for every sample. TCRdb re-analyzed the 5' RACE reads; it lists each CDR3 protein once, without DNA. The sample's table shows about 330,000 distinct CDR3 sequences. No sorting of T cells preceded isolation of total RNA from whole blood. Sequencing was performed on blood. The sequence came from a human donor with ulcerative colitis or Crohn's disease, or a healthy co-twin of an affected twin (not recorded which).

This chain's CDR3 is CASPPGGHQPQHF. The chain carries TRBV12-3 or TRBV12-4 and TRBJ1-5; with no DNA, the TCRdb D assignment of TRBD1 cannot be verified. The CDR3 covers 13 residues.